The rows below give T cell receptor beta chains drawn from one sample of a study of T cell changes during pregnancy in multiple sclerosis. Profiled with immunoSEQ multiplex PCR; TCRdb holds only in-frame clones, not every one. The data hold tens of thousands of clones, with approximately 94% observed a single time. Specimen: CD4+ T cells from peripheral blood mononuclear cells, collected in the second trimester of pregnancy. The receptor set was obtained from a female donor with multiple sclerosis, enrolled in a pregnancy study. The CDR3 runs from the conserved cysteine through the conserved F or W. D genes are given only for firm matches. Only part of the rows carry a size: once, few, many, or a class if the clone is expanded.

CASSIEGRANEKLFF | TGTGCCAGTAGTATCGAGGGTCGGGCTAATGAAAAACTGTTTTTT | TRBJ1-4 | NA | NA | TRBV19
CASSSISGSIYEQYF | TGTGCCAGTAGTAGCATTAGCGGGAGTATTTACGAGCAGTACTTC | TRBJ2-7 | NA | TRBD2 | TRBV19
CASSLASRSDNEQFF | TGTGCCAGCAGCTTGGCCTCAAGGAGTGACAATGAGCAGTTCTTC | TRBJ2-1 | NA | NA | TRBV5-4
CASQRQGRKTSEAFF | TGTGCCAGCCAAAGACAGGGCCGAAAAACCTCTGAAGCTTTCTTT | TRBJ1-1 | NA | TRBD1 | TRBV27
CASSRAGGNNEQFF | TGTGCCAGCAGCCGAGCGGGGGGGAACAATGAGCAGTTCTTC | TRBJ2-1 | once | TRBD2 | TRBV7-3
CASSSNRGNSPLHF | TGCGCCAGCAGCTCAAACAGGGGAAATTCACCCCTCCACTTT | TRBJ1-6 | NA | TRBD1 | TRBV5-1
CASGGDLEGYEQYF | TGCGCCAGCGGGGGGGATTTGGAAGGCTACGAGCAGTACTTC | TRBJ2-7 | NA | TRBD2 | TRBV5-1
CASWTSGSTGELFF | TGTGCCAGTTGGACTAGCGGGAGCACCGGGGAGCTGTTTTTT | TRBJ2-2 | NA | TRBD2 | TRBV19
CAIRGEGTEAFF | TGTGCCATCCGCGGAGAGGGCACTGAAGCTTTCTTT | TRBJ1-1 | NA | NA | TRBV10-3
CAISGTDLYGYTF | TGTGCCATCAGCGGGACAGACCTCTATGGCTACACCTTC | TRBJ1-2 | NA | TRBD1 | TRBV10-3
CASIGQGVTEAFF | TGCGCCAGCATAGGACAGGGGGTCACTGAAGCTTTCTTT | TRBJ1-1 | few | TRBD1 | TRBV10-2
CASSFRRINGNQPQHF | TGTGCCAGCAGTTTCCGGAGGATAAATGGCAATCAGCCCCAGCATTTT | TRBJ1-5 | NA | NA | TRBV28
CASSEVAGGYEQYF | TGTGCCAGCAGTGAAGTAGCGGGAGGTTACGAGCAGTACTTC | TRBJ2-7 | NA | TRBD2 | TRBV2
CASSYSRTGSDQPQHF | TGTGCCAGCAGTTACTCGAGAACAGGGTCAGATCAGCCCCAGCATTTT | TRBJ1-5 | NA | NA | TRBV6-6
CAITATGVGGELFF | TGTGCCATCACCGCGACAGGGGTCGGCGGGGAGCTGTTTTTT | TRBJ2-2 | NA | TRBD1 | TRBV10-3